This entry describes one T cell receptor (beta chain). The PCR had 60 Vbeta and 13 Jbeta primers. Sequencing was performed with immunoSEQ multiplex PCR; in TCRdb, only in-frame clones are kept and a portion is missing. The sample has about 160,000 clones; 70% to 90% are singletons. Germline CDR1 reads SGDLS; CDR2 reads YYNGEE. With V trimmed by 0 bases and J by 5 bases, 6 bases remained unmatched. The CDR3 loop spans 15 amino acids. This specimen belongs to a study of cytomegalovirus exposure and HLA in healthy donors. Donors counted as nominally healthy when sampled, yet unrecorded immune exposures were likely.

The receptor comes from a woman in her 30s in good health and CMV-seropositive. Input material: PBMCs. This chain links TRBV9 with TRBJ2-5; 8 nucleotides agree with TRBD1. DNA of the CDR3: TGTGCCAGCAGCGTAGAAACAGGGGGTGGGGAGACCCAGTACTTC. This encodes CASSVETGGGETQYF.